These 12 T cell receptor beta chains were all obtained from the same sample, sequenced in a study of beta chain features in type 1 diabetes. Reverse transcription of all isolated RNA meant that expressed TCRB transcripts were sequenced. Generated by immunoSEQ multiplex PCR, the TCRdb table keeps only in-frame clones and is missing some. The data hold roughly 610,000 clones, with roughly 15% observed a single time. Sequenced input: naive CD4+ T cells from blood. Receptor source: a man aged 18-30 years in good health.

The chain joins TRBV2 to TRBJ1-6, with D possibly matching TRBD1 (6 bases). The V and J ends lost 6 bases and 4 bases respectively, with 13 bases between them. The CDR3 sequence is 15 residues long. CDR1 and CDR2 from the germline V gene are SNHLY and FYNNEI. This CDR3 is CASREQGSYNSPLHF. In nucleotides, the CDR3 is TGTGCCAGCAGAGAACAGGGTTCGTATAATTCACCCCTCCACTTT.

In nucleotides, the CDR3 is TGTGCCAGCAGCCCATACACAAGTCAGGGCAATGAGCAGTTCTTC. It specifies CASSPYTSQGNEQFF. J is TRBJ2-1 and V is TRBV7-9, with a weak D call TRBD1 (5 bases). V lost 5 bases and J lost 6, with 17 bases in between. In germline, CDR1 is SEHNR, CDR2 FQNEAQ (reference sequence). The CDR3 runs to 15 residues.

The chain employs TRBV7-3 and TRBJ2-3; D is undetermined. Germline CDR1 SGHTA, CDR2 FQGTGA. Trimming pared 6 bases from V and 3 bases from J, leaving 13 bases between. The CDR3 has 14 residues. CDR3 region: CASRPTAGTDTQYF. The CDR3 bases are TGTGCCAGCAGACCCACCGCAGGTACAGATACGCAGTATTTT. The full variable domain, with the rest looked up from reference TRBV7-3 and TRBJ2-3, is GAGVSQTPSNKVTEKGKYVELRCDPISGHTALYWYRQSLGQGPEFLIYFQGTGAADDSGLPNDRFFAVRPEGSVSTLKIQRTERGDSAVYLCASRPTAGTDTQYFGPGTRLTVL.

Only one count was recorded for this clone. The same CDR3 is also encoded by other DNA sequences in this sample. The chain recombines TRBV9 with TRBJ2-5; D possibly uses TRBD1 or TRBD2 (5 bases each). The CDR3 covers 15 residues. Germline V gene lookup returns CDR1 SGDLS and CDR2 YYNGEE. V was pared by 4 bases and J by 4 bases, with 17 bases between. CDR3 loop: CASSSRLAGGETQYF. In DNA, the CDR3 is TGTGCCAGCAGCTCTCGGTTAGCTGGGGGAGAGACCCAGTACTTC.

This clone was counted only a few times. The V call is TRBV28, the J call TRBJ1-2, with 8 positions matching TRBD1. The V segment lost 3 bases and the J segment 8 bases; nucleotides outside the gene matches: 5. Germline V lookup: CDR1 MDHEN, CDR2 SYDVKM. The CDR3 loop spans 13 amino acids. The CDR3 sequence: CASSLQGARGYTF. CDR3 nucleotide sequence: TGTGCCAGCAGTTTGCAGGGGGCCCGGGGCTACACCTTC.

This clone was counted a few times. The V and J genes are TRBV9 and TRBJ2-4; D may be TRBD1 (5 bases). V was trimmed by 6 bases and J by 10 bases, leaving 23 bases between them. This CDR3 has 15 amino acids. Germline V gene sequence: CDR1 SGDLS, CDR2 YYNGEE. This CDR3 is CASKTVTDPKGIQYF. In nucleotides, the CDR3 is TGTGCCAGCAAGACAGTTACCGATCCAAAAGGGATTCAGTACTTC.

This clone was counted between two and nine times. CDR3 loop: CASSQSDRDTPNQPQHF. In DNA, the CDR3 is TGCGCCAGCAGTCAATCGGACAGGGATACTCCTAATCAGCCCCAGCATTTT. This chain uses TRBV23-1 with TRBJ1-5, with TRBD1 matching 8 bases. TRBV23-1 is identified as an open reading frame with a role that is uncertain. The length of the CDR3 is 17 residues. V shed 0 bases and J 4 bases; nucleotides not matched to a gene: 8.

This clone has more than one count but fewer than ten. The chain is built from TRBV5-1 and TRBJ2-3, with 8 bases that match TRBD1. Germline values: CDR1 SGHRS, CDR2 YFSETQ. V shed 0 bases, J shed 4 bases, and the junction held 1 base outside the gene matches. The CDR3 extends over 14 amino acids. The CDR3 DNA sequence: TGCGCCAGCAGCTTGGGACAGGGGTCAGATACGCAGTATTTT. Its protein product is CASSLGQGSDTQYF.

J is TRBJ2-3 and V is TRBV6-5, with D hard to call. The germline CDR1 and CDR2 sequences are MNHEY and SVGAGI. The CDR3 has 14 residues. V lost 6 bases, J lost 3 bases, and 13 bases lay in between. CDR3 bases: TGTGCCAGCAGGGCCGAGTGGGGTACAGATACGCAGTATTTT. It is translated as CASRAEWGTDTQYF.

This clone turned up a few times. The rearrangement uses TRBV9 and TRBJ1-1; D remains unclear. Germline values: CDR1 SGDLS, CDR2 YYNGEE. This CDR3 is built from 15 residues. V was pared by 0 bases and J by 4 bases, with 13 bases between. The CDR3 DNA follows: TGTGCCAGCAGCGTAGGAGTGAAGGGTCGCACTGAAGCTTTCTTT. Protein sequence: CASSVGVKGRTEAFF.

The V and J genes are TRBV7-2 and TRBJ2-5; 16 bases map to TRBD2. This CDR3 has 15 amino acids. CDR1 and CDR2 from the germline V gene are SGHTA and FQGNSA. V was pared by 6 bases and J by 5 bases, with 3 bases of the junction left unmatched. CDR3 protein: CASRGLAGGPETQYF. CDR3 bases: TGTGCCAGCAGGGGACTAGCGGGAGGGCCTGAGACCCAGTACTTC.

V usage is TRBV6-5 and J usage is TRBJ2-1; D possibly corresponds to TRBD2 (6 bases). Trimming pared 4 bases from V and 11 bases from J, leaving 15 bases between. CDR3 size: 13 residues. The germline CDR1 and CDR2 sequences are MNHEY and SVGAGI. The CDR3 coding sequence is TGTGCCAGCAGTTTAACAGCGGGCTCCAAGCAGTTCTTC. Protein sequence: CASSLTAGSKQFF.